This TCR beta chain derives from a study of memory CD4+ T cells and cytomegalovirus serostatus. Study-level background: Healthy Belgian adult donors included fewer than 10 CMV-positive and 20 to 30 CMV-negative people.

The sort gate was single viable CD3+CD4+CD8-CD45RO+ cells for memory CD4+ T cells. Total CD4+ T cells were enriched by CD4 positive selection. This CDR3 has 16 amino acids. The trim removed 4 bases at V and 2 bases at J, leaving 6 bases unmatched. The germline V gene has CDR1 SGHTS and CDR2 YDEGEE. Assay: immunoSEQ multiplex PCR; the TCRdb copy retains only in-frame clones and omits some. The table records about 56,000 clones, roughly 82% of them present only once. In the case of this clone: Its target is not known.

Study outcomes and limitations: The CMV-associated TCR signature appears largely within the CD4+ memory repertoire. CD4+ memory repertoires contained 67 of 164 reported CMV TCRbeta sequences.

The V call is TRBV5-8, the J call TRBJ1-4; 9 bases are shared with TRBD1. The receptor comes from an adult in good health and CMV-seronegative. Input material: memory CD4+ T cells from blood. CDR3 sequence reads: CASSIGTGPTNEKLFF. The CDR3, as DNA: TGTGCCAGCAGCATTGGGACAGGGCCCACTAATGAAAAACTGTTTTTT.